This T cell receptor beta chain was retrieved from a study of blood T cell repertoires in COVID-19. For the study at large: Samples representing acute and convalescent COVID-19 were sourced from the United States, Italy and Spain.

The data were produced by immunoSEQ multiplex PCR, yet TCRdb's version contains in-frame clones alone and is incomplete. This table has 200,000 or so clones, approximately 90% appearing once. The CDR3 consists of 15 residues. Per the germline V gene, CDR1 is KGHSH and CDR2 is LQKENI. V was clipped by 0 bases and J by 4 bases; unmatched bases: 4. The sequencing sample was made of PBMCs or T cells enriched from blood (not recorded which). The receptor was isolated from a young woman who had recovered from COVID-19. The chain joins TRBV18 to TRBJ2-3; 7 bases map to TRBD2. CDR3 loop: CASSPPGGTADTQYF. In DNA, the CDR3 is TGTGCCAGCTCACCACCGGGGGGGACGGCAGATACGCAGTATTTT.